The 20 T cell receptor beta chains below all came from one sample that was sequenced in a study of regulatory and conventional T cells in RAG deficiency. The sorted conventional CD4+ T cells were CD25-low and CD127-high, with genomic DNA sequenced. Assay: immunoSEQ multiplex PCR; the TCRdb copy retains only in-frame clones and omits some. This sample yields under 25,000 clones, of which approximately 95% are seen a single time; 1% to 1.5% belongs to the top ten. The sample also formed part of further work on regulatory T cells. That work states: The PCR used 52 TRBV and 13 TRBJ primers.

The sequencing input was CD25- CD4+ T cells sorted from blood. These receptors were taken from a human donor in good health.

The chain links TRBV11-1 to TRBJ2-1; no clear D. V was pared by 3 bases and J by 6 bases, with 9 bases between. CDR3 length: 13 amino acids. CDR1 and CDR2 (germline): SGHAT, FQDESV (reference sequence). The CDR3 here is CASSFSSPNEQFF. The CDR3 DNA reads as TGTGCCAGCAGCTTTTCCTCTCCCAATGAGCAGTTCTTC.

This rearrangement joins TRBV5-1 to TRBJ1-2; tentative D call: TRBD1 (6 bases). Germline V gene lookup returns CDR1 SGHRS and CDR2 YFSETQ. Trimming pared 5 bases from V and 8 bases from J, leaving 16 bases between. The CDR3 contains 13 residues. CDR3 nucleotides: TGCGCCAGCAGGACGGGGGGCAGGAGCGGCTACACCTTC. This codes for CASRTGGRSGYTF.

This sequence joins TRBV6-5 and TRBJ1-5, with a possible D match to TRBD1 (6 bases). V shed 8 bases and J shed 5 bases, with 16 bases lying between them. The CDR3 has 14 amino acids. Germline assignment: CDR1 MNHEY and CDR2 SVGAGI. In nucleotides, the CDR3 is TGTGCCAGCGGACAAACAGGGATTGATCAGCCCCAGCATTTT. This translates into CASGQTGIDQPQHF.

The chain uses TRBV29-1 and TRBJ2-6; no clear D. The CDR3 is made up of 13 amino acids. Per the germline V gene, CDR1 is SQVTM and CDR2 is ANQGSEA. V lost 3 bases, J lost 1 base, and 4 bases lay in between. CDR3 nucleotide sequence: TGCAGCGTTGACGGGTCTGGGGCCAACGTCCTGACTTTC. It codes for CSVDGSGANVLTF.

The chain combines TRBV18 with TRBJ2-7; D gene unclear. The V end was cut by 0 bases, the J end by 5 bases, with 11 bases between. CDR3 length: 14 residues. The germline V gene encodes CDR1 KGHSH and CDR2 LQKENI. In DNA form, the CDR3 reads TGTGCCAGCTCACCACCGTCGGTCGGTAACGAGCAGTACTTC. Encoded protein: CASSPPSVGNEQYF. Full variable domain (remainder filled in from reference TRBV18 and TRBJ2-7): NAGVMQNPRHLVRRRGQEARLRCSPMKGHSHVYWYRQLPEEGLKFMVYLQKENIIDESGMPKERFSAEFPKEGPSILRIQQVVRGDSAAYFCASSPPSVGNEQYFGPGTRLTVT.

The rearrangement links TRBV4-2 to TRBJ2-5, with a weak D call TRBD2 (6 bases). Germline V gene lookup returns CDR1 LGHNA and CDR2 YNFKEQ. The CDR3 sequence is 14 residues long. V was cut by 1 base and J by 5 bases, with 11 bases left in between. CDR3 in amino acids: CASSQASSEETQYF. The CDR3 region has the DNA TGTGCCAGCAGCCAAGCTTCTAGCGAGGAGACCCAGTACTTC.

CDR3 residues: CASSPTDLGVGSYEQYF. The CDR3 DNA sequence: TGTGCCAGCTCACCAACCGACCTAGGGGTCGGGTCCTACGAGCAGTACTTC. The gene calls are TRBV18 and TRBJ2-7; TRBD1 might be the D (5 bases). CDR1 is KGHSH, CDR2 LQKENI, per germline. V was shortened by 2 bases and J by 1 base, with 18 bases between the two germline ends. The CDR3 has 17 residues.

V and J are TRBV4-2 and TRBJ2-7, with TRBD1 matching 8 bases. The CDR3 runs 16 residues. Germline V gives CDR1 LGHNA, CDR2 YNFKEQ. Trimming cost V 0 bases and J 6 bases; bases outside gene matches: 10. CDR3 in amino acids: CASSQERQGALGEQYF. For the CDR3, the DNA is TGTGCCAGCAGCCAAGAGCGGCAGGGGGCGCTTGGCGAGCAGTACTTC.

Turning to this clone: The junction and the germline gene differ at one end; a read error may be behind it. Other DNA variants within this sample encode the same CDR3. V is TRBV2 and J is TRBJ1-2, with no clear D. Germline CDR1 reads SNHLY; CDR2 reads FYNNEI. The CDR3 is 16 residues long. The CDR3 reads CASSEGLPKNNYGYTF. The CDR3 coding sequence is TGTGCCAGCAGTGAAGGACTGCCTAAAAATAACTATGGCTACACCTTT.

The CDR3: CASSYLGIGTGKEQYF. The CDR3 DNA follows: TGTGCCAGCAGTTACTTAGGAATCGGGACAGGGAAAGAGCAGTACTTC. The rearrangement uses TRBV6-5 and TRBJ2-7; 9 bases line up with TRBD1. Unmatched junction bases numbered 11, after V lost 1 base and J lost 7 bases. This CDR3 contains 16 residues. Germline CDR1 is MNHEY and CDR2 is SVGAGI.

The J gene is TRBJ2-7, the V gene TRBV5-1; D call uncertain. V lost 2 bases and J 3 bases, leaving 3 bases between the germline ends. Germline V gives CDR1 SGHRS, CDR2 YFSETQ. The CDR3 is 11 amino acids. CDR3 coding DNA: TGCGCCAGCAGCTTCAGCTACGAGCAGTACTTC. Its protein product is CASSFSYEQYF.

The chain employs TRBV7-8 and TRBJ1-5; D is unresolved. This CDR3 spans 12 amino acids. CDR1 is SGHVS, CDR2 FQNEAQ, per germline. The CDR3 DNA sequence: TGTGCGACTAGCAGATTCAATCAGCCCCAGCATTTT. Translating it yields CATSRFNQPQHF.

J is TRBJ1-1 and V is TRBV9; D perhaps matches TRBD1 (5 bases). With 0 bases removed from V and 0 bases from J, the gap between germline ends came to 12 bases. Germline CDR1 is SGDLS and CDR2 is YYNGEE. The CDR3 consists of 16 residues. The DNA of the CDR3 is TGTGCCAGCAGCGTAGGGGCAGGGCGTATGAACACTGAAGCTTTCTTT. This encodes CASSVGAGRMNTEAFF. Variable domain in full (rest from reference TRBV9 and TRBJ1-1): DSGVTQTPKHLITATGQRVTLRCSPRSGDLSVYWYQQSLDQGLQFLIQYYNGEERAKGNILERFSAQQFPDLHSELNLSSLELGDSALYFCASSVGAGRMNTEAFFGQGTRLTVV.

CDR3: CANSFSGYGYTF. CDR3 coding DNA: TGTGCCAACAGCTTCTCAGGCTATGGCTACACCTTC. This chain uses TRBV28 with TRBJ1-2, with D unresolved. V lost 10 bases and J lost 4, with 13 bases in between. The CDR3 loop spans 12 amino acids. Per the germline V gene, CDR1 is MDHEN and CDR2 is SYDVKM.

This clone was seen just once. The genes are TRBV15 and TRBJ2-5; no firm D call. CDR1 is LNHNV and CDR2 is YYDKDF in the germline V gene (reference sequence). This CDR3 region has 13 residues. Trimming shortened V by 0 bases and J by 5 bases, and 7 bases separated the two germline ends. The CDR3: CATSRDRSETQYF. CDR3 bases: TGTGCCACCAGCAGAGATAGGAGCGAGACCCAGTACTTC.

V and J are TRBV7-6 and TRBJ1-3; the D is unclear. Trimming cost V 1 base and J 5 bases, with 15 bases left between them. This CDR3 is built from 16 residues. CDR1 and CDR2 from the germline V gene are SGHVS and FNYEAQ. In DNA form, the CDR3 reads TGTGCCAGCAGCTTAGAAGAGGGCGGGAGGCGAAACACCATATATTTT. Protein product: CASSLEEGGRRNTIYF.

The J gene is TRBJ1-3, the V gene TRBV6-1, with D perhaps matching TRBD1 (6 bases). The CDR3 extends over 17 amino acids. The ends were cut back, 1 base at V and 0 bases at J, with 13 bases in the middle. Germline V gene lookup returns CDR1 MNHNS and CDR2 SASEGT. The CDR3 sequence is CASSEVDRLSSGNTIYF. The CDR3 DNA reads as TGTGCCAGCAGTGAAGTTGACAGGTTGAGCTCTGGAAACACCATATATTTT.

The chain couples TRBV29-1 to TRBJ2-7; a possible D gene is TRBD1 (5 bases). There are 18 residues in the CDR3. Trimming cost V 5 bases and J 3 bases, with 29 bases left between them. The germline V gene has CDR1 SQVTM and CDR2 ANQGSEA. The DNA of the CDR3 is TGCAGCGTTCGCGGAAGCAGGGAAATACCAGAGAAAAACTACGAGCAGTACTTC. It codes for CSVRGSREIPEKNYEQYF.

The V gene is TRBV6-5, the J gene TRBJ1-4, with unresolved D. Trimming shortened V by 4 bases and J by 8 bases, and 14 bases separated the two germline ends. The CDR3 sequence is 14 residues long. CDR1 is MNHEY and CDR2 is SVGAGI in the germline V gene. CDR3 region: CASSFTSGPEKLFF. The CDR3 DNA sequence: TGTGCCAGCAGTTTCACTTCGGGTCCCGAAAAACTGTTTTTT.

The chain combines TRBV5-1 with TRBJ2-6; a possible D gene is TRBD2 (5 bases). The germline V gene encodes CDR1 SGHRS and CDR2 YFSETQ. With 4 bases removed from V and 4 bases from J, the gap between germline ends came to 12 bases. CDR3 length: 15 residues. The CDR3 region has the DNA TGCGCCAGCAGCACCGACGGGGTGGGGGCCAACGTCCTGACTTTC. Encoded protein: CASSTDGVGANVLTF.